This T cell receptor beta chain is drawn from a study of blood T cell repertoires in COVID-19. Study background: COVID-19 samples collected from the United States, Italy and Spain covered acute and convalescent phases. PBMCs, B-cell-depleted T cells, or T cells provided the cDNA or gDNA that made up the material.

Original processing notes: Nucleated cell counts were estimated from reference gene primer amplification. The method was immunoSEQ multiplex PCR; TCRdb's version includes in-frame clones alone and lacks a portion of them. The DNA gave D and trimming, while V, J and clone size come from that table. Here the sample spans roughly 62,000 clones, 75% to 90% being singletons. Trimming took off 4 bases at V and 2 bases at J, with 16 bases between the two ends. The CDR3 totals 16 residues. The germline V gene has CDR1 SGHTA and CDR2 FQGNSA. The source of this sequence is a human donor with acute or convalescent COVID-19. The donor label of this sample is uncertain. This sequence joins TRBV7-2 and TRBJ2-3; tentatively, D is TRBD1 (5 bases). Sequencing was done on a sample of peripheral blood. The CDR3 here is CASSYRKRQHTDTQYF. The CDR3 coding sequence is TGTGCCAGCAGCTATCGTAAGCGACAGCACACAGATACGCAGTATTTT. Supplemented by reference TRBV7-2 and TRBJ2-3, the full variable domain reads GAGVSQSPSNKVTEKGKDVELRCDPISGHTALYWYRQSLGQGLEFLIYFQGNSAPDKSGLPSDRFSAERTGGSVSTLTIQRTQQEDSAVYLCASSYRKRQHTDTQYFGPGTRLTVL.